Presented here are 17 T cell receptor beta chains from one specimen sequenced in a study of T-cell memory formation after mild COVID-19 (dated by TCRdb to about 2021). Library preparation used 5' RACE. These reads were obtained on an Illumina NovaSeq 6000. TCRdb cleaned the public reads at Q25 with fastp, built clones with MiXCR and kept in-frame beta chains. Every distinct CDR3 protein forms one entry, paired with its most common genes and DNA. The sample table contains about 600,000 distinct CDR3 sequences; only one count was recorded for less than 25% of them. Approximately 8.4% of the sample is taken by the ten largest. The sequenced material came from PBMCs or a T cell subset sorted from them (not recorded which). These receptors were collected from an adult woman who had mild COVID-19 (a few samples of this study predate the infection). The sample titles of this study are shuffled in the database, so cell type and time point are left out; the donor was told from shared clones.

This clonotype turned up a few times. This sequence joins TRBV4-1 and TRBJ1-2, with a possible D match to TRBD1 (6 bases). The CDR3 is made up of 16 amino acids. The germline gives CDR1 MGHRA, CDR2 YSYEKL. V dropped 1 base and J dropped 7 bases, with 19 bases sitting between them. The CDR3 sequence: CASSQGPASGAGGYTF. DNA for the CDR3: TGCGCCAGCAGCCAAGGCCCAGCCTCGGGGGCAGGTGGCTACACCTTC.

The sample holds many counts of this clonotype. The rearrangement uses TRBV5-1 and TRBJ1-1; D possibly corresponds to TRBD1 (5 bases). Trimming took off 0 bases at V and 3 bases at J, with 9 bases between the two ends. Germline V CDR1 and CDR2: SGHRS, YFSETQ. The CDR3 runs 14 residues. CDR3 sequence reads: CASSLAGGDTEAFF. The DNA of the CDR3 is TGCGCCAGCAGCTTGGCAGGAGGGGACACTGAAGCTTTCTTT.

V gene TRBV5-1 combines with J gene TRBJ2-5; D is unresolved. The CDR3 extends over 14 amino acids. From germline, CDR1 is SGHRS and CDR2 YFSETQ. V lost 2 bases and J 3 bases, leaving 11 bases between the germline ends. CDR3 protein: CASSLGRVKETQYF. The CDR3 DNA follows: TGCGCCAGCAGCTTAGGAAGGGTGAAAGAGACCCAGTACTTC.

The V gene is TRBV4-2, the J gene TRBJ2-1, with TRBD2 matching over 9 bases. Germline V gene data show CDR1 as LGHNA and CDR2 as YNFKEQ. V gave up 0 bases and J gave up 4 bases; unmatched junction bases: 10. The CDR3 has 18 residues. Here the CDR3 reads CASSQDGQSSGGYNEQFF. In nucleotides, the CDR3 is TGTGCCAGCAGCCAAGATGGCCAAAGTAGCGGGGGATACAATGAGCAGTTCTTC.

The V and J genes are TRBV29-1 and TRBJ2-1, with D maybe TRBD2 (5 bases). Germline CDR1 reads SQVTM; CDR2 reads ANQGSEA. With 6 bases removed from V and 8 bases from J, the gap between germline ends came to 14 bases. The CDR3 is made up of 12 amino acids. The CDR3 region is CSVEDVRDEQFF. CDR3 DNA sequence: TGCAGCGTGGAGGACGTTAGAGATGAGCAGTTCTTC.

This sequence joins TRBV12-3 or TRBV12-4 and TRBJ2-7; D is unclear. Trimming took off 8 bases at V and 4 bases at J, with 12 bases between the two ends. This CDR3 region has 12 residues. CDR3: CASGNSIYEQYF. CDR3 in DNA: TGTGCCAGCGGTAACAGTATTTACGAGCAGTACTTC.

The J gene is TRBJ1-6, the V gene TRBV5-1; D remains ambiguous. Germline-derived CDR1 and CDR2 are SGHRS and YFSETQ. The V and J ends lost 1 base and 6 bases respectively, with 11 bases between them. The CDR3 is 15 amino acids. The CDR3 region is CASSLSPRSNSPLHF. CDR3 nucleotides: TGCGCCAGCAGCTTGAGCCCAAGGTCTAATTCACCCCTCCACTTT.

The chain carries TRBV5-1 and TRBJ1-3, with TRBD1 identical over 10 bases. This CDR3 has 16 residues. Germline CDR1 is SGHRS and CDR2 is YFSETQ. The V segment lost 3 bases and the J segment 2 bases; nucleotides outside the gene matches: 5. The CDR3 DNA follows: TGCGCCAGCAGCTCCGGAGGGACAGGGGCTGGAAACACCATATATTTT. Translated, it gives CASSSGGTGAGNTIYF.

The rearrangement uses TRBV5-1 and TRBJ2-1; 11 bases are shared with TRBD1. Per the germline V gene, CDR1 is SGHRS and CDR2 is YFSETQ. The CDR3 loop spans 15 amino acids. Trimming removed 4 bases from V and 7 bases from J; junction bases left unmatched: 7. This CDR3 reads CASSRPGQGENEQFF. CDR3 in DNA: TGCGCCAGCAGCCGGCCGGGACAGGGGGAGAATGAGCAGTTCTTC.

The chain couples TRBV6-5 to TRBJ2-3, with 7 nucleotides matching TRBD2. The CDR3 consists of 16 residues. V lost 4 bases and J lost 4; bases outside the gene matches: 11. The germline gives CDR1 MNHEY, CDR2 SVGAGI. Here the CDR3 reads CASSSSRAGVADTQYF. CDR3 DNA: TGTGCCAGCAGTTCCAGTAGGGCGGGAGTGGCAGATACGCAGTATTTT.

This clonotype occurred a few times. The V call is TRBV29-1, the J call TRBJ1-1, with a tentative D call TRBD1 (5 bases). Trimming pared 5 bases from V and 2 bases from J, leaving 15 bases between. This CDR3 spans 14 amino acids. Germline CDR1 is SQVTM and CDR2 is ANQGSEA. The CDR3 DNA sequence: TGCAGCGTTCCGGGAGCAGGGATAAACACTGAAGCTTTCTTT. This gives the protein CSVPGAGINTEAFF.

The rearrangement joins TRBV5-6 to TRBJ2-5; D is perhaps TRBD1 (6 bases). The CDR3 covers 14 residues. The germline V gene encodes CDR1 SGHDT and CDR2 YYEEEE. Between the trimmed V and J ends, which lost 5 bases and 4 bases, there was a span of 15 bases. DNA for the CDR3: TGTGCCAGCAGTGGGAGTGGGGGCTTAGAGACCCAGTACTTC. Amino acids: CASSGSGGLETQYF.

The chain is built from TRBV15 and TRBJ2-5; 9 bases align to TRBD1. V shed 4 bases and J 5 bases; nucleotides not matched to a gene: 8. CDR1 and CDR2 from the germline V gene are LNHNV and YYDKDF (reference sequence). The length of the CDR3 is 15 residues. The CDR3 here is CATSIGTGLRETQYF. CDR3 DNA sequence: TGTGCCACCAGCATAGGGACAGGGCTTCGGGAGACCCAGTACTTC.

The sample holds a few counts of this clonotype. The chain carries TRBV5-6 and TRBJ1-2; the D is unclear. Germline V gene sequence: CDR1 SGHDT, CDR2 YYEEEE. Trimming shortened V by 2 bases and J by 4 bases, and 18 bases separated the two germline ends. This CDR3 has 16 residues. The CDR3 DNA sequence: TGTGCCAGCAGCTTCTTGCCCAAGGAACCATCCTATGGCTACACCTTC. Its protein is CASSFLPKEPSYGYTF.

The rearrangement joins TRBV30 to TRBJ2-1, with TRBD2 identical over 10 bases. This CDR3 contains 12 residues. CDR1 GTSNPN and CDR2 SVGIG come from the germline V gene (reference sequence). Trimming removed 5 bases from V and 6 bases from J; junction bases left unmatched: 1. CDR3 in amino acids: CAWASGSNEQFF. The CDR3 DNA follows: TGTGCCTGGGCTAGCGGGAGCAATGAGCAGTTCTTC.

This clonotype was detected only a few times. The rearrangement joins TRBV5-1 to TRBJ1-1, with 9 bases lining up with TRBD1. The CDR3 runs 16 residues. The germline CDR1 and CDR2 sequences are SGHRS and YFSETQ. With 2 bases clipped from V and 4 bases from J, the junction kept 9 bases outside the gene matches. The CDR3 DNA reads TGCGCCAGCAGCTTATTCCTGACAGGGGGGAGCACTGAAGCTTTCTTT. This encodes CASSLFLTGGSTEAFF.

This clonotype was observed a few times. The genes are TRBV6-6 and TRBJ2-5; no reliable D call. Trimming stripped 2 bases from V and 5 bases from J, with 6 bases between. Germline CDR1 is MNHNY and CDR2 is SVGAGI (reference sequence). The CDR3 runs to 12 residues. DNA for the CDR3: TGTGCCAGCAGTTACGCCACGGAGACCCAGTACTTC. Its protein is CASSYATETQYF.